This TCR beta chain is drawn from a study of T cell responses to AZD1222 COVID-19 vaccine. Whole-study results and caveats: Repertoire sampling happened only post peak T cell response. A rise in Spike-specific TCR breadth and depth followed two AZD1222 doses.

Trimming pared 6 bases from V and 2 bases from J, leaving 17 bases between. CDR3 length equals 17 residues. CDR1 and CDR2 from the germline V gene are SGHVS and FQNEAQ. Clones were sequenced by immunoSEQ multiplex PCR, and TCRdb holds only the in-frame ones, with some missing. The sample lists about 94,000 clones; roughly 88% were seen once. As regards this clone: What it binds is unknown.

The sample here was peripheral blood, taken on day 0 of AZD1222 vaccination. The TCR comes from an adult in good health. This chain uses TRBV7-8 with TRBJ1-6; maybe TRBD1 (6 bases). The CDR3 sequence is CASSRDPRGAYNSPLHF. The CDR3 DNA sequence: TGTGCCAGCAGTCGAGACCCCAGGGGCGCCTATAATTCACCCCTCCACTTT.